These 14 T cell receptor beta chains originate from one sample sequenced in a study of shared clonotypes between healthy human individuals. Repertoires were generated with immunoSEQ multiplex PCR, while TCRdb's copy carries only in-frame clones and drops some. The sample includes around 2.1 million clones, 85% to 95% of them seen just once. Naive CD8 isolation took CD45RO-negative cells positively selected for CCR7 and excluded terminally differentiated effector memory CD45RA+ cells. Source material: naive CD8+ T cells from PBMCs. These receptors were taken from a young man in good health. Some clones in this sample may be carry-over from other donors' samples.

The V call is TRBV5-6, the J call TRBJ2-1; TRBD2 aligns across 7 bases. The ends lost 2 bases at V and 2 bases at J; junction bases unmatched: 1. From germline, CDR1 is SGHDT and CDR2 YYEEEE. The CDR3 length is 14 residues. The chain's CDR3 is CASSLAGTYNEQFF. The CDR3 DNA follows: TGTGCCAGCAGCTTAGCGGGAACCTACAATGAGCAGTTCTTC.

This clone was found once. The CDR3 loop is CACQDKRGGSGQPQHF. The CDR3 nucleotides read TGTGCCTGTCAGGACAAAAGGGGGGGTTCAGGACAGCCCCAGCATTTT. This chain links TRBV30 with TRBJ1-5, with D perhaps TRBD1 (6 bases). The length of the CDR3 is 16 residues. V was trimmed by 6 bases and J by 7 bases, leaving 25 bases between them. Germline lookup yields CDR1 GTSNPN and CDR2 SVGIG (reference sequence).

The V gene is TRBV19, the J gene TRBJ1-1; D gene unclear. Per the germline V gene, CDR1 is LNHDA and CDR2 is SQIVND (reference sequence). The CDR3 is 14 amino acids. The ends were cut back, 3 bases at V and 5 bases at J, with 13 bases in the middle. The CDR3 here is CASSIVGGRTEAFF. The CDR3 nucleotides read TGTGCCAGTAGTATTGTTGGAGGGAGGACTGAAGCTTTCTTT.

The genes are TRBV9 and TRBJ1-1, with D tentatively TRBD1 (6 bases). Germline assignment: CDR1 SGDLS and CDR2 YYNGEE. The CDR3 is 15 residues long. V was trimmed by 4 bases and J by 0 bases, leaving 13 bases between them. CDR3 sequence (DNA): TGTGCCAGCAGCACCGAGGGGGAACTGAACACTGAAGCTTTCTTT. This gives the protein CASSTEGELNTEAFF. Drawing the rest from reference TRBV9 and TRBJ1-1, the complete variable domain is DSGVTQTPKHLITATGQRVTLRCSPRSGDLSVYWYQQSLDQGLQFLIQYYNGEERAKGNILERFSAQQFPDLHSELNLSSLELGDSALYFCASSTEGELNTEAFFGQGTRLTVV.

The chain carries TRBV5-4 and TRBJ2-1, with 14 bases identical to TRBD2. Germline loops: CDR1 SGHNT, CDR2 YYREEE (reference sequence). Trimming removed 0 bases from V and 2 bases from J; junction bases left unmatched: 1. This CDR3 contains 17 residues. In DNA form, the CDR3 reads TGTGCCAGCAGCTTGGCGGGACTAGCGGGAGCCTACAATGAGCAGTTCTTC. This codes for CASSLAGLAGAYNEQFF.

CDR3: CASSPPTGGQETQYF. Written as DNA, the CDR3 is TGTGCCAGCAGCCCCCCAACCGGGGGGCAAGAGACCCAGTACTTC. V and J are TRBV7-9 and TRBJ2-5; 7 bases are a match to TRBD2. The CDR3 consists of 15 residues. Trimming removed 5 bases from V and 2 bases from J; junction bases left unmatched: 8. Germline loops: CDR1 SEHNR, CDR2 FQNEAQ (reference sequence).

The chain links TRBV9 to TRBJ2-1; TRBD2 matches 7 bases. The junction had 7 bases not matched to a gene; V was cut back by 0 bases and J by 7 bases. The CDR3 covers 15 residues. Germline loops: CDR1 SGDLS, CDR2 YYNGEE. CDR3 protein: CASSVGTRTGNEQFF. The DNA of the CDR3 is TGTGCCAGCAGCGTAGGGACTAGGACGGGTAATGAGCAGTTCTTC.

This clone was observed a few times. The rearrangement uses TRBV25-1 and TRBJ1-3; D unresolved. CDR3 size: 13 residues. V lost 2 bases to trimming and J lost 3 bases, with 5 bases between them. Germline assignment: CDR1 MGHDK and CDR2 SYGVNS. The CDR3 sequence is CASSEGFGNTIYF. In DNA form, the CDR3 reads TGTGCCAGCAGTGAAGGGTTTGGAAACACCATATATTTT.

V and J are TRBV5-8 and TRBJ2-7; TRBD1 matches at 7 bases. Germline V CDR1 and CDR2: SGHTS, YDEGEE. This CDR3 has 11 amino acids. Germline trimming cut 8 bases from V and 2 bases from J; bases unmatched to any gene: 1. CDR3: CARTGAYEQYF. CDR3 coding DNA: TGTGCCAGAACAGGGGCCTACGAGCAGTACTTC.

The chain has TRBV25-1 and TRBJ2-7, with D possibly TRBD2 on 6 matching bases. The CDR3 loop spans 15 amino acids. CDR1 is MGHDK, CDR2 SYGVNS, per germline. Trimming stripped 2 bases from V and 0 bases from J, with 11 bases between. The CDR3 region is CASSENWRGSYEQYF. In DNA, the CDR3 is TGTGCCAGCAGTGAAAACTGGAGGGGCTCCTACGAGCAGTACTTC.

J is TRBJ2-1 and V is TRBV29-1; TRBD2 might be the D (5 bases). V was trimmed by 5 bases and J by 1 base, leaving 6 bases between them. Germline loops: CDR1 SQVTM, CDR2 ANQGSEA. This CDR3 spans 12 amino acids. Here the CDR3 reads CSVWTSYNEQFF. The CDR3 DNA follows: TGCAGCGTTTGGACTTCCTACAATGAGCAGTTCTTC.

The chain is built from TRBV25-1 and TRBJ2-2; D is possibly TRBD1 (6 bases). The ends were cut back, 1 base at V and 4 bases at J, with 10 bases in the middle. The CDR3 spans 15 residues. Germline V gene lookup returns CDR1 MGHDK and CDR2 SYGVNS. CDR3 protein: CASSEFRGGTGELFF. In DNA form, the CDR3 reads TGTGCCAGCAGTGAATTTAGAGGGGGCACCGGGGAGCTGTTTTTT.

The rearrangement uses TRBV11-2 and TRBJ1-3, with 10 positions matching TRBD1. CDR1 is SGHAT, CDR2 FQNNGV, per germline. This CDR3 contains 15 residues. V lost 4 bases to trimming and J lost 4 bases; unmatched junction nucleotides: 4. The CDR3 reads CASSWDRGGGNTIYF. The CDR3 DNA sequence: TGTGCCAGCAGCTGGGACAGGGGAGGAGGAAACACCATATATTTT.

Here the CDR3 reads CSVVAALEGVDEQYF. In DNA form, the CDR3 reads TGCAGCGTTGTGGCGGCACTGGAGGGGGTCGACGAGCAGTACTTC. The chain couples TRBV29-1 to TRBJ2-7; D may correspond to TRBD1 or TRBD2 (6 bases each). From germline, CDR1 is SQVTM and CDR2 ANQGSEA. The length of the CDR3 is 15 residues. Trimming took 4 bases from V and 5 from J, leaving 21 bases between them.